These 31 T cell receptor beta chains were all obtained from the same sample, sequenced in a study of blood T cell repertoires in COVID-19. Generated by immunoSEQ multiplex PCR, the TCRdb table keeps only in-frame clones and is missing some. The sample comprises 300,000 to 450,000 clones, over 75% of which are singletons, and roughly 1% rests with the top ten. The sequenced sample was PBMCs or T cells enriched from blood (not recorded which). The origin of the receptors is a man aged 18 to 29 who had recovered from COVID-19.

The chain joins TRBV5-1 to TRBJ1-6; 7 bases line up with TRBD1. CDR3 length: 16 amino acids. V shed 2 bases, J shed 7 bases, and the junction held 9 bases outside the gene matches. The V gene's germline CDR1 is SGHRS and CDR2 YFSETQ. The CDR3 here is CASSFGQARSNSPLHF. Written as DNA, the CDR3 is TGCGCCAGCAGCTTTGGACAGGCCCGCTCCAATTCACCCCTCCACTTT. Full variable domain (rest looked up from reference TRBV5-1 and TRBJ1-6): KAGVTQTPRYLIKTRGQQVTLSCSPISGHRSVSWYQQTPGQGLQFLFEYFSETQRNKGNFPGRFSGRQFSNSRSEMNVSTLELGDSALYLCASSFGQARSNSPLHFGNGTRLTVT.

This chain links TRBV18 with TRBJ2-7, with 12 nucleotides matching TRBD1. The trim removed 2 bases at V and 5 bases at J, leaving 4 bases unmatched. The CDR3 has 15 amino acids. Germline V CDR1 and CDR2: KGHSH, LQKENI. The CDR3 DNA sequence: TGTGCCAGCTCACCAGACGGGACAGGGGGCGACGAGCAGTACTTC. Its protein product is CASSPDGTGGDEQYF.

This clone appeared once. CDR3 in DNA: TGTGCCAGCAGCAGCGTGGGAGCTAGTGAGCAGTTCTTC. The encoded protein is CASSSVGASEQFF. The chain joins TRBV5-6 to TRBJ2-1; TRBD2 is a possible D gene (5 bases). V was shortened by 4 bases and J by 9 bases, with 14 bases between the two germline ends. Germline V gene lookup returns CDR1 SGHDT and CDR2 YYEEEE. The CDR3 contains 13 residues.

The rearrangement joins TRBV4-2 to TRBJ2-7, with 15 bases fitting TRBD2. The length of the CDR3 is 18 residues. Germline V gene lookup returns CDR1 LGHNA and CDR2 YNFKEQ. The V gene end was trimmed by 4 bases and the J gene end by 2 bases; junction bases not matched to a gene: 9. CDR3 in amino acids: CASSRGTSGGPLTYEQYF. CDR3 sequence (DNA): TGTGCCAGCAGCCGCGGGACTAGCGGGGGGCCCCTTACCTACGAGCAGTACTTC.

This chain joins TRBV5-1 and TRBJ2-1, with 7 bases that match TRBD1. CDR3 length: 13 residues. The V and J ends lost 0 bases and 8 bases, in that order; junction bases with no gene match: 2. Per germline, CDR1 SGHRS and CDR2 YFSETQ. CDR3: CASSLDRGDEQFF. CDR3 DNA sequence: TGCGCCAGCAGCTTGGACAGGGGCGATGAGCAGTTCTTC.

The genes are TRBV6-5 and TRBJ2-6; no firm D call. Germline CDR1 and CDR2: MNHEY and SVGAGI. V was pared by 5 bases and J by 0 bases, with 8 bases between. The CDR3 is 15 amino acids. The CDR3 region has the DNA TGTGCCAGCAGTCAAACACGCTCTGGGGCCAACGTCCTGACTTTC. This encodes CASSQTRSGANVLTF.

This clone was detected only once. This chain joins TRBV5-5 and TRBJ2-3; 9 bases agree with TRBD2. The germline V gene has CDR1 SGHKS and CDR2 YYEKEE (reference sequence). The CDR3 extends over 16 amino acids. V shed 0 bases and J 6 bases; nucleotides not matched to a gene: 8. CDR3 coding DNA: TGTGCCAGCAGCTTGGTGGCGGGAGGGCCGTGGGATACGCAGTATTTT. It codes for CASSLVAGGPWDTQYF.

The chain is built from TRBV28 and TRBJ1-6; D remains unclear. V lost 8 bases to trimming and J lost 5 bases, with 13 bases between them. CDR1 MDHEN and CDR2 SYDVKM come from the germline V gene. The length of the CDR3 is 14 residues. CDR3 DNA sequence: TGTGCCAGCTTTGGAGGCAGTAATAATTCACCCCTCCACTTT. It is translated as CASFGGSNNSPLHF.

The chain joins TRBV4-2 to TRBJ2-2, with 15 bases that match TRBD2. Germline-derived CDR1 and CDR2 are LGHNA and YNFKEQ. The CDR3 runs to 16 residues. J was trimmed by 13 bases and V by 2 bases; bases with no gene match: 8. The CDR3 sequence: CASSQHGGLAGGGLFF. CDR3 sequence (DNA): TGTGCCAGCAGCCAACACGGGGGACTAGCGGGAGGAGGGCTGTTTTTT.

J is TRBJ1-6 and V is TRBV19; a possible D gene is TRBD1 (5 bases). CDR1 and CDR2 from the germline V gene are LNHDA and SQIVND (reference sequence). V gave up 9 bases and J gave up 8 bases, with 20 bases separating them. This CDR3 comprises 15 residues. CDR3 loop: CASTKGGGIHSPLHF. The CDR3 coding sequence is TGTGCCAGCACCAAAGGTGGGGGGATTCATTCACCCCTCCACTTT.

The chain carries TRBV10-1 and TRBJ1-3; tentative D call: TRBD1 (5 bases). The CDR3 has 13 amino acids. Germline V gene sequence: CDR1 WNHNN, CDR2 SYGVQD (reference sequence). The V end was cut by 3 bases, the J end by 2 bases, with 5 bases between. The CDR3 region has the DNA TGCGCCAGCAGTGAACAGGCTGGAAACACCATATATTTT. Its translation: CASSEQAGNTIYF.

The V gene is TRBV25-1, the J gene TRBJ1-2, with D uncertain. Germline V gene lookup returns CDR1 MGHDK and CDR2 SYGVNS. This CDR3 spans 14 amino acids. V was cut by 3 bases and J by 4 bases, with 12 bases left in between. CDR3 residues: CASSDGEGAYGYTF. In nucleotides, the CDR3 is TGTGCCAGCAGTGACGGGGAAGGAGCCTATGGCTACACCTTC.

CDR3 nucleotides: TGTGCCAGCACTGGCGGGGGGACTAGCTTCGAGCAGTTCTTC. Amino acid sequence: CASTGGGTSFEQFF. The genes are TRBV28 and TRBJ2-1, with 9 bases aligning to TRBD2. Germline CDR1 and CDR2: MDHEN and SYDVKM. The CDR3 runs to 14 residues. Losses at the gene ends were 7 bases for V and 10 bases for J; bases not matched to a gene: 11. The entire variable domain, with the rest obtained from reference TRBV28 and TRBJ2-1, is as follows: DVKVTQSSRYLVKRTGEKVFLECVQDMDHENMFWYRQDPGLGLRLIYFSYDVKMKEKGDIPEGYSVSREKKERFSLILESASTNQTSMYLCASTGGGTSFEQFFGPGTRLTVL.

The CDR3 spells CASSPPRDLFKPNEKLFF. Written as DNA, the CDR3 is TGTGCCAGCAGCCCCCCGAGGGACTTATTTAAACCGAATGAAAAACTGTTTTTT. This sequence joins TRBV7-8 and TRBJ1-4; weak D call: TRBD1 (5 bases). V was trimmed by 5 bases and J by 5 bases, leaving 24 bases between them. The CDR3 extends over 18 amino acids. Germline V gives CDR1 SGHVS, CDR2 FQNEAQ.

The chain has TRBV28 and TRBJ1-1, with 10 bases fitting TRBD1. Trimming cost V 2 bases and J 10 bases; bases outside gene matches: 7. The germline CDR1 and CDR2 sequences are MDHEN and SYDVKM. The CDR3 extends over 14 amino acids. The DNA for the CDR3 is TGTGCCAGCAGTTTAACGGGACAGGGGACGGGAGCTTTCTTT. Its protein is CASSLTGQGTGAFF.

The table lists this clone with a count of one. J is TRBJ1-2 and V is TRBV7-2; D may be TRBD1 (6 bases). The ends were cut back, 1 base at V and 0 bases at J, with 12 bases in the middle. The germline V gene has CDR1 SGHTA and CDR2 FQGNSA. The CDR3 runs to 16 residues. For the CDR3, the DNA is TGTGCCAGCAGCTTAGTTACAGGGAAGTCTAACTATGGCTACACCTTC. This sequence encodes CASSLVTGKSNYGYTF.

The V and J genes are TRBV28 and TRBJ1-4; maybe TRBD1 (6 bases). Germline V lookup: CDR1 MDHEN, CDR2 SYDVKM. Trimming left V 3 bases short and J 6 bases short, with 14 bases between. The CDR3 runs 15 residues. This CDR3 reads CASSLRDNAYEKLFF. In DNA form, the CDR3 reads TGTGCCAGCAGTTTGAGGGACAATGCTTATGAAAAACTGTTTTTT.

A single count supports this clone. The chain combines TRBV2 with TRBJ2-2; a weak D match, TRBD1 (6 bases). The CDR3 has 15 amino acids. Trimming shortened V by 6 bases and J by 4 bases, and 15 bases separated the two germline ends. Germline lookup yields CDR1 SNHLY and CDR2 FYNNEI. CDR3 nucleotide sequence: TGTGCCAGCAGCCAAGACAGGTCCCTCACCGGGGAGCTGTTTTTT. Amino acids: CASSQDRSLTGELFF.

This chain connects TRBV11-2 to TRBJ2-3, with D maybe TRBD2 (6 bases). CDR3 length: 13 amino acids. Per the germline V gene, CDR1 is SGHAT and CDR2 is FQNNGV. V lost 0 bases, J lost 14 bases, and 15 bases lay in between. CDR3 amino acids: CASSLDRRGRMYF. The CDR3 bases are TGTGCCAGCAGCTTAGATCGTAGAGGGAGGATGTATTTT.

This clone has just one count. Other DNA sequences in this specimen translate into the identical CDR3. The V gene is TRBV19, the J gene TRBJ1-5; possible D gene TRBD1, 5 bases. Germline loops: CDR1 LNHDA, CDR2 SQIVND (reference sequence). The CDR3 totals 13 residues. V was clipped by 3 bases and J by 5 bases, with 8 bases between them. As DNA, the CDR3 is TGTGCCAGTAGTATTCGCAGGGATCAGCCCCAGCATTTT. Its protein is CASSIRRDQPQHF.

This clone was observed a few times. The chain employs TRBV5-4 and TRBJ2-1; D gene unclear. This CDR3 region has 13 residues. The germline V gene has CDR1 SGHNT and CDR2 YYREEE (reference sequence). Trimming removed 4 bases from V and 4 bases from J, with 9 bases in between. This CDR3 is CASSPVEYNEQFF. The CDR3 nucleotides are TGTGCCAGCAGCCCGGTGGAGTACAATGAGCAGTTCTTC.

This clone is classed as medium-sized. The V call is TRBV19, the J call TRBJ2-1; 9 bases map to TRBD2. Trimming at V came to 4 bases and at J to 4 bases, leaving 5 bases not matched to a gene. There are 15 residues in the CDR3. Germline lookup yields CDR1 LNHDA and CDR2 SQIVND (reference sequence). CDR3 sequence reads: CASSKTSGAYNEQFF. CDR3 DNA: TGTGCCAGTAGTAAGACTAGCGGAGCATACAATGAGCAGTTCTTC.

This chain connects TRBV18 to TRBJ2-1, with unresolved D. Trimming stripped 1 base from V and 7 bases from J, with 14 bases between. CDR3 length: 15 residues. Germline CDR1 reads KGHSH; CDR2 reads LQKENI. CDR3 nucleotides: TGTGCCAGCTCACCACGAGGTATTCAGTCAAATGAGCAGTTCTTC. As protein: CASSPRGIQSNEQFF.

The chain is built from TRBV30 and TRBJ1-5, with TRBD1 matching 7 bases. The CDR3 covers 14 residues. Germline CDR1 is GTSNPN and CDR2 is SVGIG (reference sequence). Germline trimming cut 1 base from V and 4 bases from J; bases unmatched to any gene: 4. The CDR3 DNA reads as TGTGCCTGGAGTGCGGGGACAGTTAATCAGCCCCAGCATTTT. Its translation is CAWSAGTVNQPQHF.

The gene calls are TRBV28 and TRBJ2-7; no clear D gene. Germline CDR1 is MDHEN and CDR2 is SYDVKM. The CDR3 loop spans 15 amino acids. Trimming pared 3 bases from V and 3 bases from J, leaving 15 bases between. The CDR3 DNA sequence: TGTGCCAGCAGTTTTTTTGATTCGCAGATCTACGAGCAGTACTTC. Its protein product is CASSFFDSQIYEQYF.

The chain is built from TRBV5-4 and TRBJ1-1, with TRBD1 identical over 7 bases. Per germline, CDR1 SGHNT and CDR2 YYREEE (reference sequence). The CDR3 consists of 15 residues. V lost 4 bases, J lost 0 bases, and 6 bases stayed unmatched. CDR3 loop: CASSGGGQLNTEAFF. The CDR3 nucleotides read TGTGCCAGCAGCGGTGGGGGACAGTTGAACACTGAAGCTTTCTTT. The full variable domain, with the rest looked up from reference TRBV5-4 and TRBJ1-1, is ETGVTQSPTHLIKTRGQQVTLRCSSQSGHNTVSWYQQALGQGPQFIFQYYREEENGRGNFPPRFSGLQFPNYSSELNVNALELDDSALYLCASSGGGQLNTEAFFGQGTRLTVV.

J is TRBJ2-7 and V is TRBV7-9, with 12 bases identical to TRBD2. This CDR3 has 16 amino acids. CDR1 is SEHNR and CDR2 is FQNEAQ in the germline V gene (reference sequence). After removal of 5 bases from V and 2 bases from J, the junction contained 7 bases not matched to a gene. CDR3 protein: CASSGILAGGPYEQYF. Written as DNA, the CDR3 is TGTGCCAGCAGCGGAATACTAGCGGGGGGACCCTACGAGCAGTACTTC.

CDR3 residues: CASSPLAGGPEEEQYF. The CDR3 DNA is TGTGCCAGCAGTCCGCTAGCGGGAGGGCCCGAAGAGGAGCAGTACTTC. The chain has TRBV27 and TRBJ2-7, with 12 bases identical to TRBD2. V shed 5 bases, J shed 7 bases, and the junction held 12 bases outside the gene matches. The CDR3 has 16 residues. Germline lookup yields CDR1 MNHEY and CDR2 SMNVEV (reference sequence).

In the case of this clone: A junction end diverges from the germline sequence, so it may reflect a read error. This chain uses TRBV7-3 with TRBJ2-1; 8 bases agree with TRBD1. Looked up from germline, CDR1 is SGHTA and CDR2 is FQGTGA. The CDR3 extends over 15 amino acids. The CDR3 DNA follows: TGTGCCAGCAGCTCGGGACAGGCATCCTTCAATGAGCAGTTCTTC. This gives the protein CASSSGQASFNEQFF. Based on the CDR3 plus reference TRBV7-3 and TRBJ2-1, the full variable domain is GAGVSQTPSNKVTEKGKYVELRCDPISGHTALYWYRQSLGQGPEFLIYFQGTGAADDSGLPNDRFFAVRPEGSVSTLKIQRTERGDSAVYLCASSSGQASFNEQFFGPGTRLTVL.

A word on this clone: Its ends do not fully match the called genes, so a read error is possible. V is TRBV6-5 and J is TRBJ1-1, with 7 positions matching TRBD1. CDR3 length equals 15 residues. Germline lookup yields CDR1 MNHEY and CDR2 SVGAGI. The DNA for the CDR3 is TGTGCCAGCAGTGACTCAAGACAGGGAAGTACTGAAGCTTTCTTT. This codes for CASSDSRQGSTEAFF.

CDR3 DNA sequence: TGTGCCAGCACCCCGGACAGGGAGGCTTTCTTT. Translation gives CASTPDREAFF. The chain carries TRBV12-3 or TRBV12-4 and TRBJ1-1, with 8 bases that match TRBD1. This CDR3 is 11 amino acids long. With V trimmed by 7 bases and J by 11 bases, 6 bases remained unmatched.